This T cell receptor (beta chain) came from a study of cytomegalovirus exposure and HLA in healthy donors. Of note for this clone: Its antigen is still unknown.

Overall study findings and caveats: Later analysis placed DRB1 highest and HLA-C lowest in TCR association rates, which differed by HLA locus. Later analysis showed most CMV-associated TCR beta chains appearing HLA-restricted. Some segments of the V type, notably TRBV6-2 and TRBV6-3, were excluded as indistinguishable.

The PCR ran on 60 Vbeta and 13 Jbeta primers. This table comes from immunoSEQ multiplex PCR, and its TCRdb copy is limited to in-frame clones, with some not included. The sample lists 150,000 to 200,000 clones, about four fifths occurring once. There are 14 residues in the CDR3. V lost 3 bases, J lost 9 bases, and 9 bases stayed unmatched. In germline, CDR1 is SGHTA, CDR2 FQGNSA. The sequencing input was PBMCs. The receptor was derived from a woman aged 25 to 39 in good health and CMV-seropositive. This chain connects TRBV7-2 to TRBJ2-3, with 7 bases fitting TRBD1. CDR3 in amino acids: CASSFRTGANTQYF. The CDR3 DNA sequence: TGTGCCAGCAGCTTTCGGACAGGCGCGAACACGCAGTATTTT.